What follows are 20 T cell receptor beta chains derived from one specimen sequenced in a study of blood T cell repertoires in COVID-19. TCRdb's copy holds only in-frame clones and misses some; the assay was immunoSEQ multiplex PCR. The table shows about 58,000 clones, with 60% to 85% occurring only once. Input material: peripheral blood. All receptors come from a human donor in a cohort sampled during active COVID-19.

The CDR3 loop is CAWSPKSADTQYF. The DNA of the CDR3 is TGTGCCTGGAGTCCTAAAAGCGCAGATACGCAGTATTTT. V gene TRBV30 combines with J gene TRBJ2-3; D is ambiguous. Trimming shortened V by 2 bases and J by 4 bases, and 10 bases separated the two germline ends. The CDR3 consists of 13 residues. Germline V gene data show CDR1 as GTSNPN and CDR2 as SVGIG (reference sequence).

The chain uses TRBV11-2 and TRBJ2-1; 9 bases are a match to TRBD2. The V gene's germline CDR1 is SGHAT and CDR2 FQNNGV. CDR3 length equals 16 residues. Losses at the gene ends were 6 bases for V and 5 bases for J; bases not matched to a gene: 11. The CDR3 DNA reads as TGTGCCAGCAGGGGCACGGTTAGCGGGGGAAACAATGAGCAGTTCTTC. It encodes CASRGTVSGGNNEQFF.

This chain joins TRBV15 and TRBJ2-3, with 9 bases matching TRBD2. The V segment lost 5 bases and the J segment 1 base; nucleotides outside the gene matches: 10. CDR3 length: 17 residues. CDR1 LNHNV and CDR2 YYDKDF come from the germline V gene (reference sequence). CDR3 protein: CATSPHRERGGTDTQYF. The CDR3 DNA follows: TGTGCCACCAGCCCCCACCGGGAGCGGGGGGGCACAGATACGCAGTATTTT.

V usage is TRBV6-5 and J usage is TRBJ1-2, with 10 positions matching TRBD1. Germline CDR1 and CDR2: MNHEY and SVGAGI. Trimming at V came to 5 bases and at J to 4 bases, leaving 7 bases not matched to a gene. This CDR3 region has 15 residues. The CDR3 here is CASSTSGTGAYGYTF. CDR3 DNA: TGTGCCAGCAGTACCTCCGGGACAGGGGCCTATGGCTACACCTTC.

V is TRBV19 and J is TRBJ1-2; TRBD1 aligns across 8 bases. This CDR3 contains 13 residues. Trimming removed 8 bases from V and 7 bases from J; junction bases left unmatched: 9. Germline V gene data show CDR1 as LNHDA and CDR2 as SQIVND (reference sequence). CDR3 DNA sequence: TGTGCCAGTGGACAGGGCCCTCGGAGTGGCTACACCTTC. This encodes CASGQGPRSGYTF.

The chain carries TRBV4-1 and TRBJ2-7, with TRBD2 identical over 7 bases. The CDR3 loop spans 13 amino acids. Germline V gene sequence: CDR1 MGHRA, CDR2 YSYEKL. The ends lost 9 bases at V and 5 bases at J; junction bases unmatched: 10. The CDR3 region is CASSLALADEQYF. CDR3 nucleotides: TGCGCCAGTTCACTAGCGCTGGCTGACGAGCAGTACTTC.

This CDR3 reads CASSVLAGIETQYF. The CDR3 DNA reads TGTGCCAGCAGTGTTCTAGCGGGTATAGAGACCCAGTACTTC. The gene calls are TRBV2 and TRBJ2-5; 8 nucleotides agree with TRBD2. V dropped 4 bases and J dropped 4; count of bases not matched to a gene: 5. The CDR3 loop spans 14 amino acids. Germline V gene data show CDR1 as SNHLY and CDR2 as FYNNEI.

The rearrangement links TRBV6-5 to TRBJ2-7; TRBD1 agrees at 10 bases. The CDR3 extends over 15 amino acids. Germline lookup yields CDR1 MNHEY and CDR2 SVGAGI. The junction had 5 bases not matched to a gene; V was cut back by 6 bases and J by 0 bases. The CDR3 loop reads CASRPWTGGSYEQYF. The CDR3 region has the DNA TGTGCCAGCAGACCGTGGACAGGGGGCTCCTACGAGCAGTACTTC.

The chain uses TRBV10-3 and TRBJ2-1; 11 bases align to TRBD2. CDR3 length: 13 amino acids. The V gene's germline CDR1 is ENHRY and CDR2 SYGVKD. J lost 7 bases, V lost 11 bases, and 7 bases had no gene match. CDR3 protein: CAVQGLAANEQFF. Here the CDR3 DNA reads TGTGCCGTACAGGGACTAGCGGCTAATGAGCAGTTCTTC.

The CDR3 DNA is TGTGCCAGCAGTTACTGGGCAGGAAGAAATGGCTACACCTTC. It codes for CASSYWAGRNGYTF. This chain links TRBV6-2 or TRBV6-3 with TRBJ1-2; D remains ambiguous. This CDR3 spans 14 amino acids. Germline values: CDR1 MNHEY, CDR2 SVGEGT. The V end lost 1 base, the J end lost 6 bases, and 12 bases lay between the germline ends.

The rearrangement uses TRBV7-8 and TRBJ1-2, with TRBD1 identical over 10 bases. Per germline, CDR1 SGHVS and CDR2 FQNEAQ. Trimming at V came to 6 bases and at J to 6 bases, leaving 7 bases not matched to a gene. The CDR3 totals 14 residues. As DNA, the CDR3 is TGTGCCAGCAGTCGACAGGGGGCGGTTGATGGCTACACCTTC. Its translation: CASSRQGAVDGYTF.

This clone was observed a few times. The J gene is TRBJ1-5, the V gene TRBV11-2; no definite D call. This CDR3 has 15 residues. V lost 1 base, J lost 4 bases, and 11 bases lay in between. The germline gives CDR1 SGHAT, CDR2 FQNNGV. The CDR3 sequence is CASSLGWAENQPQHF. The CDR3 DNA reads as TGTGCCAGCAGCTTAGGATGGGCAGAAAATCAGCCCCAGCATTTT.

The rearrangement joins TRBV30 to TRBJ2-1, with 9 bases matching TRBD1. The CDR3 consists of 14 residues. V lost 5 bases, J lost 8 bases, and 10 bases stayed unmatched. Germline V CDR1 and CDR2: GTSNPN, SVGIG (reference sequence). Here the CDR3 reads CAWRQRDRVYEQFF. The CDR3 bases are TGTGCCTGGCGTCAAAGGGACAGGGTCTATGAGCAGTTCTTC.

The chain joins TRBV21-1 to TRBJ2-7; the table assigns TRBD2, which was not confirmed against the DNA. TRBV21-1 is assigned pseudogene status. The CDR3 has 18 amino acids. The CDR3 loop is CASSKGGVAGPHSYEQYF. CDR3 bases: TGTGCCAGCAGCAAAGGTGGGGTAGCGGGACCTCACTCCTACGAGCAGTACTTC.

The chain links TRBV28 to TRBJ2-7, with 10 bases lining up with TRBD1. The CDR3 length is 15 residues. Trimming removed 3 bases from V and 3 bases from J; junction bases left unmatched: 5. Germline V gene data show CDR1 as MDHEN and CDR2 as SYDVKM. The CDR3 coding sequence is TGTGCCAGCAGTTTTCGTCGGACAGGGGGCTACGAGCAGTACTTC. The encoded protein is CASSFRRTGGYEQYF.

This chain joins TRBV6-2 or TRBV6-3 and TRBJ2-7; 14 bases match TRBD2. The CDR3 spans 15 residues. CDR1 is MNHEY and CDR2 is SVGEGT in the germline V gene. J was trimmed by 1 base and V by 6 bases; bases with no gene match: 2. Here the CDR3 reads CASSWTSGRSYEQYF. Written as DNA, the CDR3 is TGTGCCAGCAGCTGGACTAGCGGGAGGTCCTACGAGCAGTACTTC.

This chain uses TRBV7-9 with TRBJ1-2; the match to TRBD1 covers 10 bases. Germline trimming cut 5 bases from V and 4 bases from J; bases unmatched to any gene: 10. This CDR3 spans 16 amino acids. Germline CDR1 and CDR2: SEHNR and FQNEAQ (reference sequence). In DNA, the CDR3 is TGTGCCAGCAGCCACTCCGACAGGGGGCTCGGCTATGGCTACACCTTC. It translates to CASSHSDRGLGYGYTF. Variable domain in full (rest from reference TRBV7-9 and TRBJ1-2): DTGVSQNPRHKITKRGQNVTFRCDPISEHNRLYWYRQTLGQGPEFLTYFQNEAQLEKSRLLSDRFSAERPKGSFSTLEIQRTEQGDSAMYLCASSHSDRGLGYGYTFGSGTRLTVV.

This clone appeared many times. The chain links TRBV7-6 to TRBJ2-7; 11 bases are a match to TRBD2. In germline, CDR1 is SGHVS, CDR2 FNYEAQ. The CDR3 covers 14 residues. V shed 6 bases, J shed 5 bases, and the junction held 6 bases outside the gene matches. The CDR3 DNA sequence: TGTGCCAGCAGTTTATTGACTAGCGGGGACGAGCAGTACTTC. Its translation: CASSLLTSGDEQYF. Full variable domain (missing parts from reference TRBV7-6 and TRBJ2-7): GAGVSQSPRYKVTKRGQDVALRCDPISGHVSLYWYRQALGQGPEFLTYFNYEAQQDKSGLPNDRFSAERPEGSISTLTIQRTEQRDSAMYRCASSLLTSGDEQYFGPGTRLTVT.

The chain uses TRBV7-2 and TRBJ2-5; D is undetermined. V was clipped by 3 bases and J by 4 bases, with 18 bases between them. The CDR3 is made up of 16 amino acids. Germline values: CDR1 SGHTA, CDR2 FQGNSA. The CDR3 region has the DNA TGTGCCAGCAGCTTGGAGAAGGCGGCCTTTGGAGAGACCCAGTACTTC. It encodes CASSLEKAAFGETQYF. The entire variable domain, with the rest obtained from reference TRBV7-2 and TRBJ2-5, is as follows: GAGVSQSPSNKVTEKGKDVELRCDPISGHTALYWYRQSLGQGLEFLIYFQGNSAPDKSGLPSDRFSAERTGGSVSTLTIQRTQQEDSAVYLCASSLEKAAFGETQYFGPGTRLLVL.

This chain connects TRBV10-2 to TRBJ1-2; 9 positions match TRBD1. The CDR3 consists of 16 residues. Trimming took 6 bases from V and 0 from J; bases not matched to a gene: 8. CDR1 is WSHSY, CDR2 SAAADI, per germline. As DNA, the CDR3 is TGCGCCAGCAGATCCGGACAGGGGATAGCTAACTATGGCTACACCTTC. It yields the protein CASRSGQGIANYGYTF.